This T cell receptor beta chain was sequenced during a study of blood T cell repertoires in COVID-19. The germline CDR1 and CDR2 sequences are MNHEY and SMNVEV (reference sequence). This CDR3 has 15 residues. V lost 0 bases to trimming and J lost 3 bases, with 9 bases between them. Libraries were prepared by immunoSEQ multiplex PCR; TCRdb keeps only in-frame clonotypes and omits some of them. The table lists over 150,000 clones, around nine tenths of them singletons. This chain uses TRBV27 with TRBJ1-5; D is unresolved. Sample: peripheral blood. This TCR came from a man in his forties with active or convalescent COVID-19. CDR3 protein: CASSLSGGYNQPQHF. As DNA, the CDR3 is TGTGCCAGCAGTTTATCAGGAGGGTACAATCAGCCCCAGCATTTT.